Detailed here is one TCR beta chain. The data were produced by immunoSEQ multiplex PCR, yet TCRdb's version contains in-frame clones alone and is incomplete. The data show 400,000 to 450,000 clones, with over 75% seen just once and 1.1% held by the top ten. Residents of under 25 US areas, aged roughly 18 to 89 years, made up the participants. Participant-given clinical history determined each cohort assignment. Cohort 3 donors counted as recovered after two negative PCRs, clearance, or resolved symptoms. This sample was taken from a study of blood T cell repertoires in COVID-19. Study details: The United States, Italy and Spain provided the acute and convalescent COVID-19 samples.

V was trimmed by 1 base and J by 0 bases, leaving 9 bases between them. From germline, CDR1 is SNHLY and CDR2 FYNNEI. The CDR3 is 15 amino acids. J is TRBJ1-1 and V is TRBV2, with D unclear. Sequencing was performed on PBMCs or T cells enriched from blood (not recorded which). The TCR originated in a young man who had recovered from COVID-19. CDR3 coding DNA: TGTGCCAGCAGTGAAGATCAAAACATGAACACTGAAGCTTTCTTT. It is translated as CASSEDQNMNTEAFF. The variable domain in full, completed from reference TRBV2 and TRBJ1-1, reads EPEVTQTPSHQVTQMGQEVILRCVPISNHLYFYWYRQILGQKVEFLVSFYNNEISEKSEIFDDQFSVERPDGSNFTLKIRSTKLEDSAMYFCASSEDQNMNTEAFFGQGTRLTVV.